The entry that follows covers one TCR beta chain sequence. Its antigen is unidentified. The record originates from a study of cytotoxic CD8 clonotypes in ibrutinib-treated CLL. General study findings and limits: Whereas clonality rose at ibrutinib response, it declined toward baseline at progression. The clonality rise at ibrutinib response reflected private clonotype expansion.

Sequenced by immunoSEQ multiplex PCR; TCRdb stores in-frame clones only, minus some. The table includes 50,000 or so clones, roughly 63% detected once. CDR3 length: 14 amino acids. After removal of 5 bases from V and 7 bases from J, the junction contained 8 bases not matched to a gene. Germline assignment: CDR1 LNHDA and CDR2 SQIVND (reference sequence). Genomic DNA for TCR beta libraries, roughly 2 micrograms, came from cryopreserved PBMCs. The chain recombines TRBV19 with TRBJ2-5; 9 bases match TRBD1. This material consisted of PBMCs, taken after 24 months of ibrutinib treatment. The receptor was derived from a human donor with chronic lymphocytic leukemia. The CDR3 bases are TGTGCCAGTAGTCCCGGGACAGGGTATGGGACCCAGTACTTC. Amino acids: CASSPGTGYGTQYF.